This T cell receptor (beta chain) was captured by sequencing in a study of long-term antiretroviral therapy in people with HIV. About the study: The earliest samples predate the 2015 immediate-ART recommendation by about a decade. Study outcomes and limitations: Clones showing expansion before ART dominated the repertoire at all time points.

Germline assignment: CDR1 SGHRS and CDR2 YFSETQ. The V and J ends lost 4 bases and 0 bases, in that order; junction bases with no gene match: 9. The CDR3 spans 17 residues. It was in the United States that all participants with HIV were treated. Turning to this clone: Its antigen is undetermined.

Version v3.0 of the immunoSEQ assay was performed at survey level. Generated by immunoSEQ multiplex PCR, the TCRdb table keeps only in-frame clones and is missing some. This table holds fewer than 35,000 clones, roughly 80% found once. Sequenced material: unsorted PBMCs, taken 2.9 years after starting antiretroviral therapy. The chain recombines TRBV5-1 with TRBJ1-4; 7 nucleotides line up with TRBD1. The clonotype comes from a man over 45 with HIV. The CDR3 sequence is CASSIGTDPATNEKLFF. CDR3 in DNA: TGCGCCAGCAGCATAGGGACAGACCCTGCAACTAATGAAAAACTGTTTTTT.